This passage covers 14 T cell receptor beta chains from one sample sequenced in a study of blood T cell repertoires in COVID-19 (dated by TCRdb to about 2020). Library method: the immunoSEQ multiplex PCR assay. In TCRdb, the immuneACCESS table is reduced to in-frame sequences with V and J assigned. These tables do not hold every clone; where another copy was compared, an unresolved V gene accounts for under half, and the others remain unexplained. The sample table shows some 390,000 clones, and 75% to 90% are seen once. The biggest ten clones account for around 1.1% of the sample. Specimen: PBMCs or T cells enriched from blood (not recorded which). These receptors were collected from a man aged 30-40 years who had recovered from COVID-19.

The chain joins TRBV7-8 to TRBJ2-7; 10 bases are a match to TRBD1. V lost 6 bases, J lost 6 bases, and 8 bases stayed unmatched. Germline V CDR1 and CDR2: SGHVS, FQNEAQ. CDR3 length: 14 amino acids. The CDR3 spells CASSQGDRGSEQYF. The DNA of the CDR3 is TGTGCCAGCAGTCAAGGGGACAGGGGTAGCGAGCAGTACTTC. Looking up the rest from reference TRBV7-8 and TRBJ2-7 gives the full variable domain: GAGVSQSPRYKVAKRGQDVALRCDPISGHVSLFWYQQALGQGPEFLTYFQNEAQLDKSGLPSDRFFAERPEGSVSTLKIQRTQQEDSAVYLCASSQGDRGSEQYFGPGTRLTVT.

J is TRBJ1-6 and V is TRBV3-1 (or the pseudogene TRBV3-2); no definite D call. V was pared by 4 bases and J by 7 bases, with 14 bases between. Germline loops: CDR1 LGHDT, CDR2 YNNKEL (reference sequence). The CDR3 consists of 15 residues. The CDR3 nucleotides read TGTGCCAGCAGCCCCGCGGGTAGCCTCAATTCACCCCTCCACTTT. Translated: CASSPAGSLNSPLHF.

This rearrangement joins TRBV27 to TRBJ2-1; 9 bases align to TRBD2. V trimming: 6 bases; J trimming: 4 bases; junction bases outside the gene matches: 1. The CDR3 loop spans 13 amino acids. Germline loops: CDR1 MNHEY, CDR2 SMNVEV (reference sequence). The CDR3 protein is CASRTSGYNEQFF. The CDR3 nucleotides read TGTGCCAGCAGGACTAGCGGTTACAATGAGCAGTTCTTC.

The V gene is TRBV3-1 (or the pseudogene TRBV3-2), the J gene TRBJ1-2; D gene uncertain. CDR1 is LGHDT and CDR2 is YNNKEL in the germline V gene (reference sequence). CDR3 size: 14 residues. The ends were cut back, 4 bases at V and 3 bases at J, with 12 bases in the middle. The CDR3 reads CASSPTLGDYGYTF. As DNA, the CDR3 is TGTGCCAGCAGCCCTACTCTGGGAGACTATGGCTACACCTTC.

The V call is TRBV5-4, the J call TRBJ1-1; 9 nucleotides match TRBD1. From germline, CDR1 is SGHNT and CDR2 YYREEE (reference sequence). The CDR3 is 15 residues long. V lost 6 bases and J lost 0; bases outside the gene matches: 6. CDR3 residues: CASTDRGSMNTEAFF. In nucleotides, the CDR3 is TGTGCCAGCACCGACAGGGGGTCGATGAACACTGAAGCTTTCTTT. The whole variable domain, filled in from reference TRBV5-4 and TRBJ1-1, reads ETGVTQSPTHLIKTRGQQVTLRCSSQSGHNTVSWYQQALGQGPQFIFQYYREEENGRGNFPPRFSGLQFPNYSSELNVNALELDDSALYLCASTDRGSMNTEAFFGQGTRLTVV.

The chain combines TRBV11-2 with TRBJ2-1; 14 nucleotides line up with TRBD2. The germline CDR1 and CDR2 sequences are SGHAT and FQNNGV. CDR3 length: 17 residues. J was trimmed by 0 bases and V by 8 bases; bases with no gene match: 6. The CDR3 DNA sequence: TGTGCCAGCGTCGTTGGGACTAGCGGGAGCTCCTACAATGAGCAGTTCTTC. Its protein product is CASVVGTSGSSYNEQFF.

This chain connects TRBV28 to TRBJ2-3; D may be TRBD2 (5 bases). This CDR3 spans 14 amino acids. Germline V gene data show CDR1 as MDHEN and CDR2 as SYDVKM. Trimming removed 2 bases at V and 7 bases at J, with 13 bases between. Here the CDR3 reads CASSLRGVWYTQYF. Written as DNA, the CDR3 is TGTGCCAGCAGTTTACGGGGAGTCTGGTATACGCAGTATTTT.

This clone was observed a single time. V is TRBV19 and J is TRBJ2-1, with 12 bases identical to TRBD2. The CDR3 is 15 residues long. From germline, CDR1 is LNHDA and CDR2 SQIVND (reference sequence). Trimming took 6 bases from V and 6 from J; bases not matched to a gene: 6. The CDR3 reads CASSRPGLAGNEQFF. As DNA, the CDR3 is TGTGCCAGTAGCCGACCGGGACTAGCGGGCAATGAGCAGTTCTTC.

The genes are TRBV7-2 and TRBJ2-7; no clear D. V lost 2 bases and J lost 2, with 13 bases in between. The germline V gene has CDR1 SGHTA and CDR2 FQGNSA. The length of the CDR3 is 15 residues. The CDR3 bases are TGTGCCAGCAGCTTATTATCGCTTCAGGCCTACGAGCAGTACTTC. Translating it yields CASSLLSLQAYEQYF.

This clone was seen just once. This chain links TRBV6-5 with TRBJ1-1; 7 nucleotides line up with TRBD1. V lost 7 bases to trimming and J lost 5 bases; unmatched junction nucleotides: 7. This CDR3 is built from 13 residues. Germline loops: CDR1 MNHEY, CDR2 SVGAGI. CDR3 coding DNA: TGTGCCAGCATCGACCAACAGGGGACTGAAGCTTTCTTT. Protein product: CASIDQQGTEAFF.

The gene calls are TRBV18 and TRBJ2-7; the match to TRBD1 covers 11 bases. Germline V gene lookup returns CDR1 KGHSH and CDR2 LQKENI. This CDR3 is 15 amino acids long. J lost 4 bases, V lost 3 bases, and 5 bases had no gene match. This CDR3 is CASSPWDRGMYEQYF. In DNA form, the CDR3 reads TGTGCCAGCTCACCCTGGGACAGGGGGATGTACGAGCAGTACTTC.

This clone came up once. CDR3 DNA sequence: TGTGCCAGCAGCCCTCTCGCGGGACAGGGGGTTACCGGGGAGCTGTTTTTT. Translated: CASSPLAGQGVTGELFF. The chain is built from TRBV7-3 and TRBJ2-2; 11 bases are a match to TRBD1. This CDR3 has 17 residues. Germline-derived CDR1 and CDR2 are SGHTA and FQGTGA. J lost 5 bases, V lost 5 bases, and 10 bases had no gene match.

J is TRBJ1-5 and V is TRBV9; D is undetermined. The CDR3 is 14 residues long. V lost 4 bases and J lost 9, with 17 bases in between. From germline, CDR1 is SGDLS and CDR2 YYNGEE. CDR3 coding DNA: TGTGCCAGCAGCCCCTGGGAGGGTAGGTCGCCCCAGCATTTT. Its translation is CASSPWEGRSPQHF.

This chain connects TRBV24-1 to TRBJ1-2, with D possibly being TRBD1 (6 bases). The CDR3 is 12 amino acids. CDR1 is KGHDR and CDR2 is SFDVKD in the germline V gene. Trimming took off 6 bases at V and 8 bases at J, with 12 bases between the two ends. As DNA, the CDR3 is TGTGCCACCAGTTCCTGGACAGAGGGCTACACCTTC. Its protein is CATSSWTEGYTF.